This T cell receptor (beta chain) was found in a study of blood T cell repertoires in COVID-19. This CDR3 spans 13 amino acids. The ends lost 2 bases at V and 6 bases at J; junction bases unmatched: 3. Sequencing was performed with immunoSEQ multiplex PCR; in TCRdb, only in-frame clones are kept and a portion is missing. The sample yields some 55,000 clones, 90% seen once. The sample comprised peripheral blood. The receptor's source is a woman aged 40 to 50 with active COVID-19. The chain links TRBV12-3 or TRBV12-4 to TRBJ1-1; 7 bases map to TRBD1. The CDR3 reads CASSLIQGAEAFF. The DNA of the CDR3 is TGTGCCAGCAGTTTAATTCAGGGGGCTGAAGCTTTCTTT.